The 18 T cell receptor beta chains below all came from one sample that was sequenced in a study of CD8+ T cells in alopecia areata. As the sequencing template, cDNA was produced by extracting RNA and reverse transcribing it. Generated by immunoSEQ multiplex PCR, the TCRdb table keeps only in-frame clones and is missing some. This sample has about 130,000 clones, with approximately 49% found just once. The sample here was CD8+ T cells sorted from blood, taken at week 0. The receptors shown here come from a human donor with alopecia areata.

J is TRBJ2-1 and V is TRBV5-1; the D gene could be TRBD1 or TRBD2 (6 bases each). The germline CDR1 and CDR2 sequences are SGHRS and YFSETQ. The germline V and J ends were trimmed by 0 bases and 8 bases, with 9 bases remaining between them. The CDR3 covers 13 residues. The CDR3 spells CASSLVRGHEQFF. The CDR3 nucleotides are TGCGCCAGCAGCTTGGTACGGGGGCATGAGCAGTTCTTC.

This chain links TRBV9 with TRBJ2-2; possibly TRBD2 for D (6 bases). The germline CDR1 and CDR2 sequences are SGDLS and YYNGEE. This CDR3 is built from 19 residues. V was shortened by 2 bases and J by 2 bases, with 22 bases between the two germline ends. This CDR3 reads CASSVQVGVVGTNTGELFF. The CDR3 DNA reads as TGTGCCAGCAGCGTTCAGGTTGGAGTTGTGGGGACTAACACCGGGGAGCTGTTTTTT.

This clone was observed a handful of times. The CDR3 sequence: CASSYGASGSYEQYF. The CDR3 region has the DNA TGTGCCAGCAGTTACGGGGCTAGCGGGAGTTACGAGCAGTACTTC. This chain links TRBV6-4 with TRBJ2-7; TRBD2 matches 10 bases. The V gene's germline CDR1 is MRHNA and CDR2 SNTAGT. V was pared by 5 bases and J by 4 bases, with 8 bases of the junction left unmatched. This CDR3 contains 15 residues.

This clone was detected once. The chain joins TRBV4-3 to TRBJ1-2, with TRBD1 matching over 8 bases. The germline gives CDR1 LGHNA, CDR2 YSLEER. Trimming removed 4 bases from V and 3 bases from J; junction bases left unmatched: 13. The CDR3 contains 17 residues. The CDR3 nucleotides are TGCGCCAGCAGCCTGGACTTGGCAGGGGGCGAAGACTATGGCTACACCTTC. Amino acid sequence: CASSLDLAGGEDYGYTF.

This rearrangement joins TRBV13 to TRBJ2-2; D is unclear. The CDR3 is made up of 16 amino acids. Trimming left V 5 bases short and J 4 bases short, with 17 bases between. CDR1 PRHDT and CDR2 FYEKMQ come from the germline V gene (reference sequence). This chain's CDR3 is CASSPQGRIATGELFF. The CDR3 nucleotides are TGTGCCAGCAGCCCGCAAGGAAGGATCGCCACCGGGGAGCTGTTTTTT.

The chain is built from TRBV27 and TRBJ1-2; a weak D match, TRBD1 (6 bases). CDR3 length: 15 residues. Germline CDR1 reads MNHEY; CDR2 reads SMNVEV (reference sequence). V shed 0 bases and J shed 4 bases, with 12 bases lying between them. CDR3 sequence: CASSLSTGPAYGYTF. CDR3 DNA: TGTGCCAGCAGTTTATCGACAGGTCCGGCCTATGGCTACACCTTC.

This rearrangement joins TRBV29-1 to TRBJ2-5; D may correspond to TRBD1 or TRBD2 (6 bases each). The CDR3 is made up of 18 amino acids. CDR1 is SQVTM and CDR2 is ANQGSEA in the germline V gene. V lost 0 bases and J 0 bases, leaving 20 bases between the germline ends. The CDR3 DNA sequence: TGCAGCGTTGAAGATCCCATAAGGGGGGTTTGGGACCAAGAGACCCAGTACTTC. Protein product: CSVEDPIRGVWDQETQYF.

A few counts support this clone. The genes are TRBV11-2 and TRBJ2-2, with D perhaps assigned TRBD1 or TRBD2 (5 bases each). Germline assignment: CDR1 SGHAT and CDR2 FQNNGV. V shed 5 bases and J shed 6 bases, with 16 bases lying between them. CDR3 length: 15 amino acids. The CDR3 region has the DNA TGTGCCAGCAGCCTTTCGGGGCTGGGTGCCGGGGAGCTGTTTTTT. Protein sequence: CASSLSGLGAGELFF.

This clone appeared a few times. The gene calls are TRBV27 and TRBJ1-2, with no clear D. The CDR3 consists of 16 residues. Trimming took off 4 bases at V and 0 bases at J, with 15 bases between the two ends. The V gene's germline CDR1 is MNHEY and CDR2 SMNVEV (reference sequence). CDR3 DNA sequence: TGTGCCAGCAGTTCCTCCAATCCTTATACTAACTATGGCTACACCTTC. Translation gives CASSSSNPYTNYGYTF.

A few counts support this clone. The CDR3: CASSYGPFRDQPQHF. CDR3 in DNA: TGTGCCAGCAGTTACGGACCGTTTCGAGATCAGCCCCAGCATTTT. The J gene is TRBJ1-5, the V gene TRBV6-5; no firm D call. The germline CDR1 and CDR2 sequences are MNHEY and SVGAGI. This CDR3 is built from 15 residues. V was pared by 2 bases and J by 5 bases, with 13 bases between.

Notes on this clone: The sample has other DNA sequences that encode this CDR3 too. V gene TRBV5-1 combines with J gene TRBJ1-6; D ambiguous. The CDR3 sequence is 14 residues long. Trimming removed 0 bases from V and 10 bases from J, with 11 bases in between. Germline-derived CDR1 and CDR2 are SGHRS and YFSETQ. CDR3 in amino acids: CASSLEGAKSPLHF. The DNA for the CDR3 is TGCGCCAGCAGCTTGGAGGGCGCAAAGTCACCCCTCCACTTT. The complete variable domain, with remaining parts taken from reference TRBV5-1 and TRBJ1-6, reads KAGVTQTPRYLIKTRGQQVTLSCSPISGHRSVSWYQQTPGQGLQFLFEYFSETQRNKGNFPGRFSGRQFSNSRSEMNVSTLELGDSALYLCASSLEGAKSPLHFGNGTRLTVT.

This clone was seen more than once but under ten times. The CDR3 nucleotides read TGCGCCAGCAGCCAAGTTACAGAGATCTATGGCTACACCTTC. Translated: CASSQVTEIYGYTF. This chain links TRBV4-1 with TRBJ1-2, with unresolved D. This CDR3 has 14 residues. The germline V and J ends were trimmed by 1 base and 4 bases, with 10 bases remaining between them. CDR1 is MGHRA and CDR2 is YSYEKL in the germline V gene.

This clone was observed a handful of times. The V and J genes are TRBV4-1 and TRBJ2-1; tentatively, D is TRBD1 (5 bases). Germline assignment: CDR1 MGHRA and CDR2 YSYEKL. V was cut by 7 bases and J by 4 bases, with 17 bases left in between. This CDR3 comprises 15 residues. The CDR3 spells CASTQRQGTYNEQFF. Here the CDR3 DNA reads TGCGCCAGCACCCAGAGGCAGGGCACTTACAATGAGCAGTTCTTC.

This chain connects TRBV5-6 to TRBJ2-2; D unresolved. The CDR3 runs to 15 residues. Germline loops: CDR1 SGHDT, CDR2 YYEEEE. The V end lost 1 base, the J end lost 5 bases, and 12 bases lay between the germline ends. CDR3 in DNA: TGTGCCAGCAGCTTGTTTTCCGGGTCGACCGGGGAGCTGTTTTTT. Protein product: CASSLFSGSTGELFF.

The chain employs TRBV30 and TRBJ1-1; no clear D gene. This CDR3 has 12 amino acids. CDR1 and CDR2 from the germline V gene are GTSNPN and SVGIG (reference sequence). V lost 4 bases, J lost 2 bases, and 8 bases lay in between. This chain's CDR3 is CAWTHTNTEAFF. Here the CDR3 DNA reads TGTGCCTGGACTCACACTAACACTGAAGCTTTCTTT. Combining the CDR3 with reference TRBV30 and TRBJ1-1 gives the whole variable domain SQTIHQWPATLVQPVGSPLSLECTVEGTSNPNLYWYRQAAGRGLQLLFYSVGIGQISSEVPQNLSASRPQDRQFILSSKKLLLSDSGFYLCAWTHTNTEAFFGQGTRLTVV.

The chain employs TRBV9 and TRBJ2-5, with TRBD2 matching 8 bases. Trimming cost V 0 bases and J 4 bases; bases outside gene matches: 8. Germline values: CDR1 SGDLS, CDR2 YYNGEE. The CDR3 covers 16 residues. DNA for the CDR3: TGTGCCAGCAGCGTAGCTGGCACTAGCGGTCTAGAGACCCAGTACTTC. Its protein product is CASSVAGTSGLETQYF.

V is TRBV30 and J is TRBJ1-1, with D unresolved. This CDR3 spans 14 amino acids. Germline V gene sequence: CDR1 GTSNPN, CDR2 SVGIG (reference sequence). Trimming removed 1 base at V and 1 base at J, with 10 bases between. CDR3 in DNA: TGTGCCTGGAGTGGCCTAACAAAGAACACTGAAGCTTTCTTT. Protein product: CAWSGLTKNTEAFF.

This clone has more than one count but fewer than ten. This chain links TRBV12-5 with TRBJ1-1; no clear D gene. Trimming left V 4 bases short and J 3 bases short, with 9 bases between. Germline V gene lookup returns CDR1 LGHNT and CDR2 FRNRAP. There are 13 residues in the CDR3. CDR3 coding DNA: TGTGCTAGTGGTTCCAGTTTTGACACTGAAGCTTTCTTT. Its translation: CASGSSFDTEAFF.